The source of this TCR beta chain is a study of shared clonotypes between healthy human individuals. The study's findings and limits: Sampling included only blood; tissue repertoires likely differ.

At a deep level, the assay was run. About 200 ng DNA, around 30,000 T cell genomes, went into each sorted-subset replicate PCR. TCRdb's table, derived via immunoSEQ multiplex PCR, lists solely in-frame clones and lacks some. Here the sample spans about 1 million clones, around 74% being singletons. V gave up 5 bases and J gave up 10 bases, with 15 bases separating them. The length of the CDR3 is 14 residues. The germline CDR1 and CDR2 sequences are SNHLY and FYNNEI. This clone was observed a single time. Its antigen is not identified. This chain links TRBV2 with TRBJ1-6; no clear D. The sample was memory CD4+ T cells sorted from blood. Documented subset: CD45RA-negative fraction. The clonotype was recovered from a man between 18 and 35 years old in good health. CDR3 nucleotides: TGTGCCAGCAGTTTTGGGGAGGGATACTCACCCCTCCACTTT. Residues: CASSFGEGYSPLHF.